This T cell receptor beta chain appears in the sequencing data of a study of follicular helper T cells after annual influenza vaccination (dated by TCRdb to about 2017). With respect to the entire study: After each seasonal influenza vaccination, blood samples were collected on days 0, 7 and 28. To study recall of cTfh clones, some subjects were followed across successive annual vaccinations spanning the 2013-2014, 2014-2015 and 2015-2016 seasons. One week after vaccination, a second recruited cohort of about eleven subjects (Table S1) displayed a similar ICOS+CD38+ cTfh response. Multi-year samples were obtained from six subjects, with two vaccination seasons covered for a few subjects and three seasons covered for two subjects. The 2015 samples were processed right after collection, while the 2013-2014 samples were cryopreserved.

The time point label of this sample denotes: 2014-2015 season, pre-vaccination. TCRB sequencing was used to follow sorted CD4 subsets from the blood of adults before and after they were given the seasonal inactivated influenza vaccine (Fluvarix). Subjects were considered eligible if community-dwelling and if influenza vaccine had not been received in the prior 6 months. Reasons for exclusion included contraindications to influenza vaccine, substance abuse, HIV/AIDS, active malignancy, immunomodulatory medication, and active illness such as respiratory infection. Between 40 and 100 mL of blood was sampled per time point. Either Ficoll-Paque PLUS or SepMate separation was used to isolate PBMC. CXCR5- memory CD4 T cells were sorted as a comparison non-Tfh subset. Before DNA extraction, cell subsets were sorted from PBMC on a BD FACS Aria. V drops 1 base and J drops 5 bases, leaving 8 bases in between. Counted from cysteine to phenylalanine, this CDR3 has 13 amino acids. The read is trimmed to its CDR3 DNA, 39 bases read in frame from base 1. CDR1 and CDR2, looked up from the germline V gene (reference sequence), are LNHNV and YYDKDF.

A remark on this clone: Its target antigen remains unknown. No much larger clone exists at a distance of one base, and base qualities are not known.

Library preparation was by the immunoSEQ multiplex PCR assay. Adaptive Biotechnologies handled the TCRB amplification, library preparation, sequencing and preliminary bioinformatics at Survey level resolution. The paper's processing steps were these. Clonality was calculated in R as 1 minus normalized Shannon entropy, and the Gini index was computed with the R package ineq. Overlap score was defined as the summed counts of shared sequences divided by the total counts of all sequences in both compared samples. Significance of shared clonotypes was assessed by Fisher's exact test, with a theoretical repertoire of 10^7 TCRB sequences assumed. Entries here come from immuneACCESS through TCRdb and include only in-frame sequences with V and J called. Some clones fail to appear in such tables; in the studies checked, an unresolved V gene covers under half of the shortfall, and the cause of the remainder is unknown. V and J calls plus clone size are reproduced from that table; the DNA served to infer D and trimming. Recorded for this sample are some 15,000 clones; roughly 86% of them occurred a single time. Of the sample, 0.27% is held by the ten largest clones.

The investigation overall reported the following: ICOS+CD38+ cTfh clonality correlated with the frequency of that population, and its change correlated with the change in circulating plasmablast frequency. Day 7 ICOS+CD38+ clones were most often found later in ICOS-CD38- cTfh, suggesting that subset may serve as a memory reservoir. Rare clonotypes could not be sampled because productive TCRB sequences were recovered from only roughly 9.5-20% of the analyzed cells. Successive annual vaccinations recalled a recurring oligoclonal ICOS+CD38+ cTfh response that included tetramer and AIM influenza-specific clonotypes. Undersampling of the much larger non-cTfh compartments could not be excluded when assessing influenza clone enrichment.

The specimen was CXCR5- memory CD4+ T cells sorted from blood, collected on the day of influenza vaccination. Taken with the paper, the label for cell subset or site translates to: CXCR5- memory CD4 T cells. The chain was built from TRBV15 and TRBJ1-1; the D gene lacks a confident call. This receptor was taken from an adult who received the influenza vaccine. The DNA sequence is given as TGTGCCACCAGCAGAGGGGGTAAAACTGAAGCTTTCTTT. Its translation reads: CATSRGGKTEAFF.